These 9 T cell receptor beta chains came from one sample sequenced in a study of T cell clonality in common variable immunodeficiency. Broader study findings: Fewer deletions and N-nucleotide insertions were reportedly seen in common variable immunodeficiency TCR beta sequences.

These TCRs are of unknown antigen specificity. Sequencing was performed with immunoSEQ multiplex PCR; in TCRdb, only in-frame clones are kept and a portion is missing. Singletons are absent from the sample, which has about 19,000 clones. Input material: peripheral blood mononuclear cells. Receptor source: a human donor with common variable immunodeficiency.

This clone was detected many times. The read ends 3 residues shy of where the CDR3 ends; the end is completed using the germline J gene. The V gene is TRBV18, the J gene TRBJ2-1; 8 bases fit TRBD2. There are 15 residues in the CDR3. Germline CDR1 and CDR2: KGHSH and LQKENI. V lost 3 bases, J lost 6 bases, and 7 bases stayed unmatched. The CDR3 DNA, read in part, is TGTGCCAGCTCACCCCCGGGACTAGACAGCAATGAG. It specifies CASSPPGLDSNE. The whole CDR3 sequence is CASSPPGLDSNEQFF.

The sequenced CDR3 bases are TGTGCCAGCAGTGAACTAAACCCCGAGAACACTGAA. Protein product: CASSELNPENTE. The CDR3 in its entirety is CASSELNPENTEAFF. This chain joins TRBV2 and TRBJ1-1; D unclear. The missing CDR3 end, 3 residues past where the read stops, is filled in from the germline J gene. CDR1 is SNHLY and CDR2 is FYNNEI in the germline V gene. Trimming took 2 bases from V and 1 from J, leaving 11 bases between them. This CDR3 spans 15 amino acids.

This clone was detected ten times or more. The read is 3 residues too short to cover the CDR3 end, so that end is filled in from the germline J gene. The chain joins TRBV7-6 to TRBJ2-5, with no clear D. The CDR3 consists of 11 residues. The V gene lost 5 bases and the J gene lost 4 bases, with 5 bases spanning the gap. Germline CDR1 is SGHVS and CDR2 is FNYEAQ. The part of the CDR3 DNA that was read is TGTGCCAGCAGCCTGGCAGAGACC. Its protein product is CASSLAET. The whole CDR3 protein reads CASSLAETQYF.

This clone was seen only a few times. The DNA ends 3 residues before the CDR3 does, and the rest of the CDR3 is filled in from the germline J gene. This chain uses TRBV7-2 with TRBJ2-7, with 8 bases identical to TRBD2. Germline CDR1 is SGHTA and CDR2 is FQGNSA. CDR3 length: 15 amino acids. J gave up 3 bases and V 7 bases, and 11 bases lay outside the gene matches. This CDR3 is CASTPLSGAFYEQYF. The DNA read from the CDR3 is TGTGCCAGCACCCCCCTTAGCGGGGCCTTCTACGAG.

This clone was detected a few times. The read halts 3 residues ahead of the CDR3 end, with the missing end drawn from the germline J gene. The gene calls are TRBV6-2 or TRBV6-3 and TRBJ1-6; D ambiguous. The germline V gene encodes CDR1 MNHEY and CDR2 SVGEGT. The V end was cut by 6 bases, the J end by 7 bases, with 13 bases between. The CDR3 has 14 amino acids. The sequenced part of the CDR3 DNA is TGTGCCAGCAGACGGCTGCAAGGGAATTCACCC. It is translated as CASRRLQGNSP. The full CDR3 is CASRRLQGNSPLHF.

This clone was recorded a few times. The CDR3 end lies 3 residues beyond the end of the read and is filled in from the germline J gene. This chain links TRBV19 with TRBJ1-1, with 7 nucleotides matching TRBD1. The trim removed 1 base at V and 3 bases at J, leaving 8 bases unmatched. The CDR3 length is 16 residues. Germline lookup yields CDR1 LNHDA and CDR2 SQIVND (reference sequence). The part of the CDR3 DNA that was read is TGTGCCAGTAGTATAGGAAACAGGGGAAAGGACACTGAA. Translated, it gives CASSIGNRGKDTE. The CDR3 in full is CASSIGNRGKDTEAFF.

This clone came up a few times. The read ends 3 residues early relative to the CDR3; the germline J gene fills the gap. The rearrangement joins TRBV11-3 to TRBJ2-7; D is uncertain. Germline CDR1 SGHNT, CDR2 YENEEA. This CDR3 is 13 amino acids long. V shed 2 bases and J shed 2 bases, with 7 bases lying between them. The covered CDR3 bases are TGTGCCAGCAGCTTAATTCGGGCCTACGAG. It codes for CASSLIRAYE. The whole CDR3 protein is CASSLIRAYEQYF.

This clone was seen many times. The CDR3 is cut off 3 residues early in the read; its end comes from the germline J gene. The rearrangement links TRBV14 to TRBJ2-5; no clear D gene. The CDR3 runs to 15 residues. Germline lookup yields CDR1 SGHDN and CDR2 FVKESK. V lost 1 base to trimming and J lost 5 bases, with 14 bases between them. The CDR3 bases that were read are TGTGCCAGCAGCCAAGGGGTAGCCCTCGGGGAGACC. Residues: CASSQGVALGET. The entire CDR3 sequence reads CASSQGVALGETQYF.

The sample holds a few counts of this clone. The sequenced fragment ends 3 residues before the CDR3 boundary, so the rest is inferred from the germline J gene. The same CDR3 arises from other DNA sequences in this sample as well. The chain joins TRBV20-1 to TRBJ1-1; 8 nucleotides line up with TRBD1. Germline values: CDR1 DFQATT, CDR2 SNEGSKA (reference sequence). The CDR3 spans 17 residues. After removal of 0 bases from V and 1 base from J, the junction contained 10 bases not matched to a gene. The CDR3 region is CSAREGQGLGGNTEAFF. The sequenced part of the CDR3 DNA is TGCAGTGCTAGAGAAGGACAGGGCCTGGGGGGGAACACTGAA.